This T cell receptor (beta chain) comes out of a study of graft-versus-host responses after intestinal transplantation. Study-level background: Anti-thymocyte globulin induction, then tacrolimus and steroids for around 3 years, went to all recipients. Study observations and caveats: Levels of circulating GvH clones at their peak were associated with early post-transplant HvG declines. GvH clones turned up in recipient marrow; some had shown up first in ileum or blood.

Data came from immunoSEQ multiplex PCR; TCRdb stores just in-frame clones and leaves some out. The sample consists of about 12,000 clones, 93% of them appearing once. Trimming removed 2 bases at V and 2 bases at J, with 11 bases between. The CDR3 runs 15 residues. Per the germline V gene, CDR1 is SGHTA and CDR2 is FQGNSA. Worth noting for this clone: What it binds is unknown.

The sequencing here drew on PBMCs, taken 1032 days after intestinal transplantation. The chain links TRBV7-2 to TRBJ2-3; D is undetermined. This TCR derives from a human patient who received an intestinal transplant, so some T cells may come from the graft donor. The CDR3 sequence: CASSLPKALTDTQYF. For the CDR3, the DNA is TGTGCCAGCAGCTTACCCAAAGCCCTCACAGATACGCAGTATTTT. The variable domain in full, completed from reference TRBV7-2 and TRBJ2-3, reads GAGVSQSPSNKVTEKGKDVELRCDPISGHTALYWYRQSLGQGLEFLIYFQGNSAPDKSGLPSDRFSAERTGGSVSTLTIQRTQQEDSAVYLCASSLPKALTDTQYFGPGTRLTVL.